These T cell receptor beta chains were read from a single sample in a study of T cell repertoires and Cas9 in healthy adults. The table came from immunoSEQ multiplex PCR; TCRdb's copy has only in-frame clones and leaves some out. The sample has more than 20,000 clones; just under 95% are singletons. Sample: CD4+ effector T cells (CD127+, CD25-, CD137-, CD154-) from PBMCs; culture status not recorded. The origin of the receptors is a human donor in good health. Both conserved end residues are part of each CDR3. Fields, in order: V gene, CDR3 length, CDR3 protein.

v_gene: TRBV5-6
len: 17
CDR3aa: CASSLYGAGTGGGGYTF

v_gene: TRBV11-3
len: 16
CDR3aa: CASSTGGGSGANVLTF

v_gene: TRBV11-2
len: 12
CDR3aa: CASSLGVQPQHF

v_gene: TRBV28
len: 17
CDR3aa: CASRDRKGQGADYGYTF

v_gene: TRBV18
len: 12
CDR3aa: CATGINQETQYF

v_gene: TRBV6-6
len: 12
CDR3aa: CASSFTGLEAFF

v_gene: TRBV7-9
len: 19
CDR3aa: CASSLGSVRRGTRTDMQYF

v_gene: TRBV28
len: 17
CDR3aa: CASSLQTGWHSNQPQHF

v_gene: TRBV19
len: 15
CDR3aa: CASSIEASDSNGYTF

v_gene: TRBV28
len: 15
CDR3aa: CASRMPDRSNYGYTF

v_gene: TRBV9
len: 15
CDR3aa: CASSSFRGPEETQYF